The TCR beta chain under discussion was sequenced for a study of vaccination and CD4 T cells after COVID-19. Study-wide background: Cells were stimulated with overlapping spike peptide pools from SARS-CoV-2, HCoV-NL63, HCoV-OC43 and HCoV-229E.

Described treatment: roughly 10-day PBMC culture with coronavirus spike peptide pools or control peptides (ViraFEST assay). Sequenced with the Oncomine TCR Beta short-read assay was DNA taken from cultured CD4+ T cells. Each CDR3 protein is one row after TCRdb ran MiXCR on the PCR reads. The sample lists 8,500 to 14,000 distinct CDR3 sequences; more than 25% were seen once. Germline lookup yields CDR1 LNHDA and CDR2 SQIVND (reference sequence). This CDR3 is built from 15 residues. Unmatched junction bases numbered 9, after V lost 9 bases and J lost 6 bases. A note on this clonotype: Its antigen is unknown. A read error is likely, as this CDR3 ends without the conserved phenylalanine or tryptophan.

The rearrangement uses TRBV19 and TRBJ1-6; 9 bases line up with TRBD1. This receptor was taken from a human donor with COVID-19. The material sequenced was cultured CD4+ T cells from blood. CDR3 loop: CASRETGQGNSPLHS. The CDR3, as DNA: TGTGCCAGCCGGGAAACGGGACAGGGTAATTCACCCCTCCACTCT.